These 3 T cell receptor beta chains share one sample of origin, sequenced in a study of Ad26.COV2.S vaccination and SARS-CoV-2 variants. The data were produced by immunoSEQ multiplex PCR, yet TCRdb's version contains in-frame clones alone and is incomplete. The sample lists about 450,000 clones, roughly 89% occurring once. Specified treatment: approximately 18 received Ad26.COV2.S at low or high dose, single or two shots; about five received placebo; per-sample allocation not given. On day 63 after the first injection, vaccine and placebo recipients gave samples. The starting material was peripheral blood, obtained in a trial of Ad26.COV2.S vaccine versus placebo. The receptors stem from a person aged 18 to 59 who received the Ad26.COV2.S COVID-19 vaccine or a placebo.

The rearrangement joins TRBV5-1 to TRBJ2-1, with D tentatively TRBD2 (6 bases). This CDR3 has 17 residues. Germline V gene data show CDR1 as SGHRS and CDR2 as YFSETQ. The V gene lost 0 bases and the J gene lost 8 bases, with 21 bases spanning the gap. The CDR3 sequence: CASSLGFGQGSGDEQFF. In DNA form, the CDR3 reads TGCGCCAGCAGCTTGGGGTTTGGGCAGGGTAGCGGCGATGAGCAGTTCTTC.

The chain couples TRBV7-2 to TRBJ1-3; possible D gene TRBD1, 5 bases. The ends were cut back, 7 bases at V and 6 bases at J, with 16 bases in the middle. CDR3 length equals 14 residues. Per germline, CDR1 SGHTA and CDR2 FQGNSA. The CDR3, as DNA: TGTGCCAGCATCCCGGCGGGGGAGCAAAACACCATATATTTT. Translated: CASIPAGEQNTIYF.

The table lists this clone with many counts. The gene calls are TRBV4-1 and TRBJ2-7; 8 nucleotides line up with TRBD1. V gave up 1 base and J gave up 2 bases; unmatched junction bases: 4. In germline, CDR1 is MGHRA, CDR2 YSYEKL. The CDR3 sequence is 15 residues long. CDR3 DNA sequence: TGCGCCAGCAGCCAAGTGGGGACAGGTCCCTACGAGCAGTACTTC. Residues: CASSQVGTGPYEQYF.